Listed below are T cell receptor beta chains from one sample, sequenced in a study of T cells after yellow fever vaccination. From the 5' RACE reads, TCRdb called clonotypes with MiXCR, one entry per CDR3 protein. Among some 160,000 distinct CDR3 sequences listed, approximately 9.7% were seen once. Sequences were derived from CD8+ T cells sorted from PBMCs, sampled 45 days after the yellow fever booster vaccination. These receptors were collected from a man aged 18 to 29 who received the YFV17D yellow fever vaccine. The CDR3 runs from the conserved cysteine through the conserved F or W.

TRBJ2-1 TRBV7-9 CASSLSLDNEQFF
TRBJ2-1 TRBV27 CASSYRGSYNEQFF
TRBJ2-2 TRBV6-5 CASSYGTVGELFF
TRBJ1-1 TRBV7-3 CASSPQEYTEAFF
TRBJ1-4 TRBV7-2 CASSVGQGAFEKLFF
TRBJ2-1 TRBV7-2 CASSLLGGGWNEQFF
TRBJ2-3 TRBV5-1 CASSLLEGGLTDTQYF
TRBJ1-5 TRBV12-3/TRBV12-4 CASSLGVGNQPQHF
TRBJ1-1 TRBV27 CASNIKSSGGNTEAFF
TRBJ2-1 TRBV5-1 CASSPTGTGNNEQFF
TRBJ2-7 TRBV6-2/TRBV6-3 CASSLPGSPYEQYF
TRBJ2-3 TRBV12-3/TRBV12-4 CASSPLPGLVPDTQYF
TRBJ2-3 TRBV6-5 CASSSVRDRGTDTQYF
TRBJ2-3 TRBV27 CASSLWITDTQYF
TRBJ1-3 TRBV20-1 CSAETGLSGNTIYF
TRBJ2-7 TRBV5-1 CASSPVQGAELWEQYF
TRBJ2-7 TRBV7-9 CASSLDSATSEQYF
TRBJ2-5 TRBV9 CASSAGYQETQYF
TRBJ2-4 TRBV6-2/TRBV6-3 CASKGPGPSGPKNIQYF
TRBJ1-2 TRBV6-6 CASSYYYDRAYGYTF
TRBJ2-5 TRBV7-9 CASKRDRVETQYF
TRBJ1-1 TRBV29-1 CSVVTAEAFF
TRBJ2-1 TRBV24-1 CATSDLSDIEFF
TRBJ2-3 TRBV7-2 CASSLWEVDTQYF
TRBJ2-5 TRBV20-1 CSAASVGRAKETQYF
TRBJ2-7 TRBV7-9 CASSPRTTYEQYF
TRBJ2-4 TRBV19 CASRADLLDHIQYF
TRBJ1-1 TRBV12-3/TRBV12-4 CASREPGGWDTEAFF
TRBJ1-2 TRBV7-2 CASTIPTGALPYGYTF
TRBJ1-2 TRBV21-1 CASSKAKGSVNGYTF
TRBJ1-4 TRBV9 CASSARQGHEKLFF
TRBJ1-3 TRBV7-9 CASSPSPQGIHNTIYF
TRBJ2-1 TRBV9 CASSEGQGVSF
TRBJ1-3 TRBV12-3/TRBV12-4 CASSLNADTIYF
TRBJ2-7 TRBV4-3 CASSQGTSGTYEQYF
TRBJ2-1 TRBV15 CATNLRRGGYNEQFF
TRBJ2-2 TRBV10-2 CASSESPGELFF
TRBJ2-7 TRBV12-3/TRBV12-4 CASSLAIGGSGSYEQYF
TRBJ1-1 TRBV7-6 CASSHLLSMNTEAFF
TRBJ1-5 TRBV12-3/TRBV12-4 CASRTQGGNQPQHF
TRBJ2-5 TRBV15 CATSRRRVQETQYF